This T cell receptor beta chain was identified in a study of cytomegalovirus exposure and HLA in healthy donors. General observations from the study: Researchers catalogued 164 TCR beta chains as cytomegalovirus-associated. Most sequenced TCRs were rare (though some public TCRs occurred in many donors).

Only in-frame clones appear in the TCRdb table, and some are missing; sequencing was by immunoSEQ multiplex PCR. The data hold some 140,000 clones, with about 82% observed a single time. On this clone itself: Antigen unknown.

Germline CDR1 and CDR2: MNHEY and SMNVEV (reference sequence). The CDR3 is made up of 14 amino acids. Trimming shortened V by 2 bases and J by 1 base, and 8 bases separated the two germline ends. This TCR derives from a human donor in good health. This chain joins TRBV27 and TRBJ1-2, with TRBD1 as a possible D gene (6 bases). What was sequenced was PBMCs. CDR3 in amino acids: CASSLGGINYGYTF. The CDR3, as DNA: TGTGCCAGCAGTTTAGGGGGCATTAACTATGGCTACACCTTC.